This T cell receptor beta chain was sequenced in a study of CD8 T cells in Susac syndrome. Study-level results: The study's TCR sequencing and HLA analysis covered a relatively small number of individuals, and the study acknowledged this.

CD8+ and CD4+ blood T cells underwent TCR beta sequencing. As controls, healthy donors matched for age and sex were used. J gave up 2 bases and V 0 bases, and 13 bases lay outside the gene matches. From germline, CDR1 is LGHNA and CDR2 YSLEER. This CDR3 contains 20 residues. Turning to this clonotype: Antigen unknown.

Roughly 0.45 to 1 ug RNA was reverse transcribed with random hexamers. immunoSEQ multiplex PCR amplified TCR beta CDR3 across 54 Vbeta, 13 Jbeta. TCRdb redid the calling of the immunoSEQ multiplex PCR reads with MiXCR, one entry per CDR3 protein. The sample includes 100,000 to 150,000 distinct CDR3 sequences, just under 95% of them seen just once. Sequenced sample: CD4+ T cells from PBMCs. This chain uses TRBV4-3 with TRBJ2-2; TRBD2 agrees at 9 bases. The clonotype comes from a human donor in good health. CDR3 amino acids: CASSQDVHRGLAANTGELFF. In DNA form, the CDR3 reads TGCGCCAGCAGCCAAGATGTCCACCGGGGACTAGCAGCCAACACCGGGGAGCTGTTTTTT.